Below are 3 T cell receptor beta chains sequenced from a single sample in a study of response to subunit inactivated influenza vaccine. TCRdb itself ran the RT-PCR reads through MiXCR, one entry per CDR3 protein. In the table there are 200,000 to 300,000 distinct CDR3 sequences, 12% of which are singletons. The source was non-naive T cells sorted from PBMCs, collected less than 15 days before vaccination. The receptor set was obtained from a man aged 50 to 59 who received an inactivated influenza vaccine.

This chain links TRBV6-5 with TRBJ2-1, with a tentative D call TRBD2 (6 bases). This CDR3 is 15 amino acids long. The V and J ends lost 2 bases and 8 bases respectively, with 16 bases between them. Germline CDR1 and CDR2: MNHEY and SVGAGI. The CDR3 protein is CASSYGLITIDEQFF. CDR3 coding DNA: TGTGCCAGCAGTTACGGACTAATTACGATTGATGAGCAGTTCTTC.

This clonotype has ten or more counts. The rearrangement joins TRBV7-2 to TRBJ2-7, with 12 bases that match TRBD1. Germline V gives CDR1 SGHTA, CDR2 FQGNSA. After removal of 7 bases from V and 9 bases from J, the junction contained 13 bases not matched to a gene. The CDR3 consists of 15 residues. The CDR3 protein is CASTTGGTGGAVQYF. DNA for the CDR3: TGTGCCAGCACAACCGGCGGGACAGGGGGCGCCGTGCAGTACTTC.

This clonotype was counted only a few times. The chain joins TRBV6-1 to TRBJ2-1; TRBD2 aligns across 9 bases. V lost 4 bases and J lost 6; bases outside the gene matches: 7. Germline V gene data show CDR1 as MNHNS and CDR2 as SASEGT. The CDR3 sequence is 15 residues long. CDR3 bases: TGTGCCAGCAGTGTGGCGGGGGGGCCTAGCAATGAGCAGTTCTTC. It encodes CASSVAGGPSNEQFF.